A single sample gave rise to the 23 T cell receptor beta chains below, sequenced in a study of shared clonotypes between healthy human individuals. The protocol was immunoSEQ multiplex PCR, while the TCRdb copy is restricted to in-frame clones and leaves out a portion. The repertoire holds hundreds of thousands of clones, 95% to 97% seen once, with 0.055% to 0.075% in the top ten. Input material: naive CD4+ T cells sorted from blood. The subset: CD45RA+ positively selected. Source of these receptors: a woman aged 25 to 39 in good health.

This clone is a singleton in its sample. V usage is TRBV4-1 and J usage is TRBJ2-1, with a tentative D call TRBD1 (5 bases). The CDR3 is made up of 13 amino acids. CDR1 and CDR2 (germline): MGHRA, YSYEKL. V was shortened by 6 bases and J by 4 bases, with 10 bases between the two germline ends. The chain's CDR3 is CASRKTGYNEQFF. For the CDR3, the DNA is TGCGCCAGCAGAAAAACAGGTTACAATGAGCAGTTCTTC.

This chain connects TRBV9 to TRBJ1-4; no clear D gene. CDR3 size: 15 residues. Germline lookup yields CDR1 SGDLS and CDR2 YYNGEE. V lost 4 bases, J lost 3 bases, and 13 bases lay in between. CDR3 loop: CASSLSGRANEKLFF. The CDR3 DNA is TGTGCCAGCAGCCTCTCTGGACGGGCTAATGAAAAACTGTTTTTT.

This clone has only one observation. The chain uses TRBV10-2 and TRBJ1-5; D is unclear. This CDR3 has 13 residues. V was clipped by 3 bases and J by 4 bases, with 7 bases between them. Germline lookup yields CDR1 WSHSY and CDR2 SAAADI. The CDR3: CASSEQRNQPQHF. CDR3 nucleotide sequence: TGCGCCAGCAGTGAACAGAGAAATCAGCCCCAGCATTTT.

This chain uses TRBV19 with TRBJ2-3; 14 nucleotides line up with TRBD2. Germline loops: CDR1 LNHDA, CDR2 SQIVND (reference sequence). Trimming took 6 bases from V and 5 from J; bases not matched to a gene: 4. This CDR3 region has 15 residues. CDR3 sequence: CASSRTSGRIDTQYF. CDR3 nucleotide sequence: TGTGCCAGTAGCCGGACTAGCGGGAGGATAGATACGCAGTATTTT.

J is TRBJ1-4 and V is TRBV5-8; TRBD1 is a possible D gene (5 bases). V lost 5 bases to trimming and J lost 0 bases, with 17 bases between them. The CDR3 has 17 amino acids. The germline V gene has CDR1 SGHTS and CDR2 YDEGEE. CDR3 protein: CASRDAGGFATNEKLFF. Written as DNA, the CDR3 is TGTGCCAGCAGGGACGCCGGGGGTTTTGCAACTAATGAAAAACTGTTTTTT.

The chain links TRBV9 to TRBJ1-1, with TRBD1 matching over 11 bases. Looked up from germline, CDR1 is SGDLS and CDR2 is YYNGEE. This CDR3 is built from 15 residues. The J segment lost 3 bases and the V segment lost 4 bases, leaving 5 bases of the junction unmatched. In nucleotides, the CDR3 is TGTGCCAGCAGCCCCGGGGACAGGGGGGACACTGAAGCTTTCTTT. It codes for CASSPGDRGDTEAFF. The complete variable domain, with remaining parts taken from reference TRBV9 and TRBJ1-1, reads DSGVTQTPKHLITATGQRVTLRCSPRSGDLSVYWYQQSLDQGLQFLIQYYNGEERAKGNILERFSAQQFPDLHSELNLSSLELGDSALYFCASSPGDRGDTEAFFGQGTRLTVV.

V is TRBV7-2 and J is TRBJ1-2, with D hard to call. The V end lost 4 bases, the J end lost 10 bases, and 19 bases lay between the germline ends. The CDR3 has 14 residues. Germline CDR1 SGHTA, CDR2 FQGNSA. CDR3: CASSSFGKNGPYTF. The CDR3 DNA reads TGTGCCAGCAGCTCGTTCGGAAAAAACGGACCCTACACCTTC.

This sequence joins TRBV2 and TRBJ1-1, with D unresolved. V was clipped by 2 bases and J by 8 bases, with 6 bases between them. The length of the CDR3 is 11 residues. Looked up from germline, CDR1 is SNHLY and CDR2 is FYNNEI. CDR3: CASSEFKEAFF. Written as DNA, the CDR3 is TGTGCCAGCAGTGAATTTAAAGAAGCTTTCTTT.

The chain carries TRBV4-1 and TRBJ2-7; 8 bases agree with TRBD1. Germline V gene lookup returns CDR1 MGHRA and CDR2 YSYEKL. The CDR3 has 14 amino acids. With V trimmed by 4 bases and J by 2 bases, 4 bases remained unmatched. The CDR3 DNA follows: TGCGCCAGCAGCCGAGAGACAGGGGCCTACGAGCAGTACTTC. Its protein is CASSRETGAYEQYF.

The rearrangement joins TRBV6-1 to TRBJ2-6; D is possibly TRBD2 (5 bases). The germline CDR1 and CDR2 sequences are MNHNS and SASEGT. V shed 3 bases and J shed 0 bases, with 9 bases lying between them. The CDR3 has 16 amino acids. CDR3: CASSDGLNSGANVLTF. CDR3 DNA: TGTGCCAGCAGTGATGGACTGAACTCTGGGGCCAACGTCCTGACTTTC.

The CDR3 reads CASSSSGTSAYEQYF. CDR3 sequence (DNA): TGTGCCAGCAGTTCATCCGGGACTAGCGCCTACGAGCAGTACTTC. The chain joins TRBV6-5 to TRBJ2-7, with 10 bases lining up with TRBD2. There are 15 residues in the CDR3. With V trimmed by 4 bases and J by 2 bases, 5 bases remained unmatched. The germline CDR1 and CDR2 sequences are MNHEY and SVGAGI.

The J gene is TRBJ2-1, the V gene TRBV4-2; D is unclear. CDR3 length: 15 residues. V lost 0 bases and J lost 3, with 9 bases in between. Germline CDR1 and CDR2: LGHNA and YNFKEQ. This CDR3 reads CASSQENRVYNEQFF. CDR3 DNA sequence: TGTGCCAGCAGCCAAGAAAATAGGGTCTACAATGAGCAGTTCTTC.

This chain links TRBV15 with TRBJ2-7; D perhaps matches TRBD1 (5 bases). The V end lost 4 bases, the J end lost 4 bases, and 11 bases lay between the germline ends. CDR1 and CDR2 from the germline V gene are LNHNV and YYDKDF (reference sequence). The CDR3 contains 13 residues. The chain's CDR3 is CATSKQVSYEQYF. CDR3 nucleotides: TGTGCCACCAGCAAACAGGTATCTTACGAGCAGTACTTC. The whole variable domain, remainder taken from reference TRBV15 and TRBJ2-7, is DAMVIQNPRYQVTQFGKPVTLSCSQTLNHNVMYWYQQKSSQAPKLLFHYYDKDFNNEADTPDNFQSRRPNTSFCFLDIRSPGLGDTAMYLCATSKQVSYEQYFGPGTRLTVT.

In DNA, the CDR3 is TGCGCCAGCACCGCCGTCAGCGGAAGCAATGAGCAGTTCTTC. The encoded protein is CASTAVSGSNEQFF. The chain is built from TRBV5-1 and TRBJ2-1, with D possibly being TRBD2 (5 bases). Germline V gives CDR1 SGHRS, CDR2 YFSETQ. V lost 6 bases and J lost 6, with 16 bases in between. The CDR3 runs to 14 residues.

CDR3 amino acids: CASSFGTSVNEQFF. The CDR3 nucleotides are TGTGCCAGCAGCTTCGGGACTAGCGTAAATGAGCAGTTCTTC. This chain connects TRBV9 to TRBJ2-1; TRBD2 matches at 10 bases. CDR1 and CDR2 (germline): SGDLS, YYNGEE. CDR3 length equals 14 residues. J was trimmed by 7 bases and V by 4 bases; bases with no gene match: 5.

The chain is built from TRBV9 and TRBJ1-3; maybe TRBD1 (5 bases). The CDR3 has 18 amino acids. Trimming removed 2 bases from V and 3 bases from J, with 21 bases in between. Germline CDR1 SGDLS, CDR2 YYNGEE. CDR3 nucleotide sequence: TGTGCCAGCAGCGTTGACCAAACCCCTTCGGGACGTGGAAACACCATATATTTT. Encoded protein: CASSVDQTPSGRGNTIYF.

The J gene is TRBJ2-7, the V gene TRBV18; D might be TRBD2 (5 bases). The V and J ends lost 3 bases and 3 bases respectively, with 12 bases between them. CDR3 length: 14 residues. Germline V lookup: CDR1 KGHSH, CDR2 LQKENI. The DNA for the CDR3 is TGTGCCAGCTCACCTGCTGGACTGCTCTACGAGCAGTACTTC. Residues: CASSPAGLLYEQYF.

This clone was seen only once. At the DNA level, this CDR3 is encoded by other sequences in the same sample as well. The chain recombines TRBV28 with TRBJ2-7, with 7 bases that match TRBD1. Germline V lookup: CDR1 MDHEN, CDR2 SYDVKM. The CDR3 spans 12 residues. The V and J ends lost 6 bases and 4 bases, in that order; junction bases with no gene match: 3. The CDR3 region has the DNA TGTGCCAGCAGCGAACAGGGGTACGAGCAGTACTTC. Its translation: CASSEQGYEQYF.

This clone was seen only once. The genes are TRBV5-1 and TRBJ2-1; 9 bases are shared with TRBD2. Looked up from germline, CDR1 is SGHRS and CDR2 is YFSETQ. This CDR3 is 14 amino acids long. Germline trimming cut 0 bases from V and 9 bases from J; bases unmatched to any gene: 4. This CDR3 reads CASSLVSGSTEQFF. The CDR3 nucleotides are TGCGCCAGCAGCTTGGTTAGCGGGAGTACTGAGCAGTTCTTC.

The V gene is TRBV19, the J gene TRBJ1-5; TRBD1 agrees at 7 bases. Germline V CDR1 and CDR2: LNHDA, SQIVND (reference sequence). This CDR3 comprises 14 residues. Trimming removed 5 bases from V and 7 bases from J; junction bases left unmatched: 8. CDR3 loop: CASSLKTGIQPQHF. DNA for the CDR3: TGTGCCAGTAGTCTAAAGACAGGGATCCAGCCCCAGCATTTT.

CDR3 bases: TGTGCCAGCAGTTTGGCGGGGAACTCTGGAAACACCATATATTTT. Residues: CASSLAGNSGNTIYF. The genes are TRBV28 and TRBJ1-3; D gene uncertain. Germline lookup yields CDR1 MDHEN and CDR2 SYDVKM. CDR3 size: 15 residues. V was shortened by 3 bases and J by 0 bases, with 9 bases between the two germline ends.

The chain combines TRBV7-9 with TRBJ2-5; D is ambiguous. The germline V gene encodes CDR1 SEHNR and CDR2 FQNEAQ (reference sequence). This CDR3 comprises 13 residues. V was trimmed by 2 bases and J by 4 bases, leaving 8 bases between them. In nucleotides, the CDR3 is TGTGCCAGCAGCTTACCTAACCCAGAGACCCAGTACTTC. Translating gives CASSLPNPETQYF.

The chain combines TRBV6-5 with TRBJ1-1, with 7 bases aligning to TRBD1. This CDR3 has 14 amino acids. The germline CDR1 and CDR2 sequences are MNHEY and SVGAGI. Germline trimming cut 6 bases from V and 6 bases from J; bases unmatched to any gene: 10. CDR3 coding DNA: TGTGCCAGCAGAGAGACAGGGACTCCTCCTGAAGCTTTCTTT. It translates to CASRETGTPPEAFF.